This T cell receptor beta chain was observed in a study of early T cells in non-severe SARS-CoV-2 infection. Study at large: The study sequenced bulk RNA from unsorted whole blood, with chains unpaired. Study-wide points: Database matching using VDJdb favored anti-spike CD8 responses, with private and CD4 specificities left missing.

Germline CDR1 is DFQATT and CDR2 is SNEGSKA (reference sequence). Trimming removed 1 base from V and 0 bases from J; junction bases left unmatched: 7. The CDR3 extends over 16 amino acids. Tagging with unique molecular identifiers was applied to individual cDNA molecules. TCRdb used MiXCR to reprocess the 5' RACE reads, holding one entry per CDR3 protein. The sample has roughly 80,000 distinct CDR3 sequences; approximately 10% are singletons. This clonotype was seen a few times. What it recognizes is unknown. The V call is TRBV20-1, the J call TRBJ2-5; TRBD2 aligns across 8 bases. The specimen was whole blood, collected at baseline. The TCR was taken from an adult who was a healthcare worker with PCR-confirmed SARS-CoV-2 infection or an uninfected control (not recorded which). The CDR3 protein is CSARVGPSGYQETQYF. DNA for the CDR3: TGCAGTGCTAGAGTTGGTCCTAGCGGGTACCAAGAGACCCAGTACTTC.